The 15 T cell receptor beta chains given below trace back to one sample, sequenced in a study of cytomegalovirus exposure and HLA in healthy donors. In the PCR, 60 Vbeta and 13 Jbeta primers were used. TCRdb keeps only in-frame clones here, not all; method: immunoSEQ multiplex PCR. The data show 100,000 to 150,000 clones, about three quarters seen once. Sequencing was carried out using PBMCs. The receptors here all came from a woman aged 60-75 years in good health and CMV-seropositive.

This chain uses TRBV6-5 with TRBJ1-6; D unclear. Trimming cost V 8 bases and J 14 bases, with 19 bases left between them. The CDR3 covers 13 residues. CDR1 and CDR2 from the germline V gene are MNHEY and SVGAGI. The CDR3 reads CASGGRAVEALHF. CDR3 sequence (DNA): TGTGCCAGCGGCGGCAGAGCCGTGGAAGCCCTCCACTTT.

The J gene is TRBJ1-1, the V gene TRBV6-1; D gene uncertain. The CDR3 loop spans 13 amino acids. Trimming stripped 11 bases from V and 0 bases from J, with 13 bases between. Germline values: CDR1 MNHNS, CDR2 SASEGT. The CDR3 spells CASLTALNTEAFF. The CDR3, as DNA: TGTGCCTCCTTAACAGCCCTGAACACTGAAGCTTTCTTT.

This clone has just one count. This sequence joins TRBV15 and TRBJ1-4, with D unclear. The CDR3 is made up of 14 amino acids. V lost 6 bases to trimming and J lost 4 bases, with 12 bases between them. Germline lookup yields CDR1 LNHNV and CDR2 YYDKDF (reference sequence). CDR3 residues: CATSPRFHNEKLFF. DNA of the CDR3: TGTGCCACCAGTCCTAGGTTTCATAATGAAAAACTGTTTTTT.

The CDR3 nucleotides read TGTGCCTGGGGGGCACTGGGGGGCACCATATATTTT. Its translation: CAWGALGGTIYF. The chain employs TRBV30 and TRBJ1-3, with TRBD1 as a possible D gene (5 bases). Per germline, CDR1 GTSNPN and CDR2 SVGIG (reference sequence). V shed 5 bases and J shed 9 bases, with 14 bases lying between them. CDR3 length equals 12 residues. Full variable domain (outside the CDR3, taken from reference TRBV30 and TRBJ1-3): SQTIHQWPATLVQPVGSPLSLECTVEGTSNPNLYWYRQAAGRGLQLLFYSVGIGQISSEVPQNLSASRPQDRQFILSSKKLLLSDSGFYLCAWGALGGTIYFGEGSWLTVV.

The CDR3 bases are TGTGCCTGGAGCAAAGGGGGGGGAAGTTACGAGCAGTACTTC. It encodes CAWSKGGGSYEQYF. The chain links TRBV30 to TRBJ2-7; possible D gene TRBD2, 7 bases. This CDR3 is 14 amino acids long. The V end was cut by 3 bases, the J end by 4 bases, with 16 bases between. Germline V CDR1 and CDR2: GTSNPN, SVGIG (reference sequence).

The chain couples TRBV11-2 to TRBJ1-1; unclear D gene. The germline CDR1 and CDR2 sequences are SGHAT and FQNNGV. The CDR3 totals 11 residues. The V end was cut by 0 bases, the J end by 13 bases, with 9 bases between. For the CDR3, the DNA is TGTGCCAGCAGCTTAGATCGGGTGGGTTTCTTT. Amino acids: CASSLDRVGFF. Using reference TRBV11-2 and TRBJ1-1 for the parts outside the CDR3, the full variable domain is EAGVAQSPRYKIIEKRQSVAFWCNPISGHATLYWYQQILGQGPKLLIQFQNNGVVDDSQLPKDRFSAERLKGVDSTLKIQPAKLEDSAVYLCASSLDRVGFFGQGTRLTVV.

This clone occurred once. The gene calls are TRBV14 and TRBJ1-4; TRBD1 is a possible D gene (5 bases). This CDR3 comprises 15 residues. CDR1 and CDR2 (germline): SGHDN, FVKESK. The V and J ends lost 4 bases and 0 bases respectively, with 9 bases between them. This CDR3 reads CASSPDTTTNEKLFF. In DNA, the CDR3 is TGTGCCAGCAGCCCGGACACTACAACTAATGAAAAACTGTTTTTT.

The chain recombines TRBV5-1 with TRBJ2-1; D may be TRBD1 (5 bases). V lost 5 bases and J lost 7, with 7 bases in between. Per the germline V gene, CDR1 is SGHRS and CDR2 is YFSETQ. This CDR3 has 11 residues. CDR3 loop: CASRTANEQFF. The CDR3 DNA follows: TGCGCCAGCAGGACAGCAAATGAGCAGTTCTTC.

The rearrangement uses TRBV7-2 and TRBJ1-2, with 11 bases aligning to TRBD1. The CDR3 has 14 residues. V was pared by 5 bases and J by 7 bases, with 6 bases of the junction left unmatched. Looked up from germline, CDR1 is SGHTA and CDR2 is FQGNSA. CDR3 sequence: CASSVSGTGGGYTF. The CDR3 nucleotides read TGTGCCAGCAGCGTATCCGGGACAGGGGGTGGCTACACCTTC.

This clone appeared a single time. The chain couples TRBV11-2 to TRBJ2-7, with 9 bases matching TRBD2. The CDR3 is made up of 14 amino acids. J lost 4 bases, V lost 1 base, and 2 bases had no gene match. The germline CDR1 and CDR2 sequences are SGHAT and FQNNGV. CDR3: CASSLVTSGYEQYF. The DNA for the CDR3 is TGTGCCAGCAGCTTAGTTACTAGCGGGTACGAGCAGTACTTC. The full variable domain, completed using reference TRBV11-2 and TRBJ2-7, is EAGVAQSPRYKIIEKRQSVAFWCNPISGHATLYWYQQILGQGPKLLIQFQNNGVVDDSQLPKDRFSAERLKGVDSTLKIQPAKLEDSAVYLCASSLVTSGYEQYFGPGTRLTVT.

This clone was detected only once. V usage is TRBV2 and J usage is TRBJ1-1, with TRBD1 identical over 7 bases. Germline trimming cut 3 bases from V and 3 bases from J; bases unmatched to any gene: 4. Germline V CDR1 and CDR2: SNHLY, FYNNEI. The CDR3 consists of 14 residues. The CDR3 loop is CASSDDRVYTEAFF. CDR3 sequence (DNA): TGTGCCAGCAGTGACGACAGGGTTTACACTGAAGCTTTCTTT.

V gene TRBV4-3 combines with J gene TRBJ1-5; D gene ambiguous. The CDR3 runs 13 residues. Germline V gene sequence: CDR1 LGHNA, CDR2 YSLEER. V shed 5 bases and J shed 6 bases, with 11 bases lying between them. Here the CDR3 reads CASSAQAGQPQHF. CDR3 bases: TGCGCCAGCAGCGCCCAGGCGGGTCAGCCCCAGCATTTT.

V is TRBV6-6 and J is TRBJ1-4; 10 bases line up with TRBD1. V lost 6 bases to trimming and J lost 6 bases; unmatched junction nucleotides: 7. CDR3 length: 15 amino acids. Germline loops: CDR1 MNHNY, CDR2 SVGAGI (reference sequence). The CDR3 reads CASSDPGTGDEKLFF. The DNA for the CDR3 is TGTGCCAGCAGCGACCCCGGGACAGGGGATGAAAAACTGTTTTTT.

The chain joins TRBV5-6 to TRBJ1-2; D unresolved. Germline V gene lookup returns CDR1 SGHDT and CDR2 YYEEEE. The CDR3 consists of 14 residues. V gave up 6 bases and J gave up 3 bases, with 15 bases separating them. The CDR3 region is CASTLSGRDYGYTF. As DNA, the CDR3 is TGTGCCAGCACCCTCTCGGGGAGGGACTATGGCTACACCTTC.

The chain employs TRBV18 and TRBJ1-2; D is unclear. Germline CDR1 is KGHSH and CDR2 is LQKENI. Trimming cost V 3 bases and J 4 bases, with 15 bases left between them. The CDR3 loop spans 15 amino acids. CDR3 sequence reads: CASSPFLSSGYGYTF. DNA of the CDR3: TGTGCCAGCTCACCGTTTCTATCCTCGGGCTATGGCTACACCTTC.